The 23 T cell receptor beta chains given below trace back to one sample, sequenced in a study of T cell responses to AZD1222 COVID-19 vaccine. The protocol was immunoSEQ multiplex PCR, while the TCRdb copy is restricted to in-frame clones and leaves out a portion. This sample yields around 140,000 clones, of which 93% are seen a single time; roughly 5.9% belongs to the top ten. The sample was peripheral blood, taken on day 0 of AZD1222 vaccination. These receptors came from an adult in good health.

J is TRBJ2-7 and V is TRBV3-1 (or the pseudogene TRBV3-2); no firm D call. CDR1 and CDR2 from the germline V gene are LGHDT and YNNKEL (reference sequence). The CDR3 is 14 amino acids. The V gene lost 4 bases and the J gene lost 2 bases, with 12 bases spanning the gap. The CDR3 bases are TGTGCCAGCAGCCCTGCCCCAGAGCCCTACGAGCAGTACTTC. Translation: CASSPAPEPYEQYF.

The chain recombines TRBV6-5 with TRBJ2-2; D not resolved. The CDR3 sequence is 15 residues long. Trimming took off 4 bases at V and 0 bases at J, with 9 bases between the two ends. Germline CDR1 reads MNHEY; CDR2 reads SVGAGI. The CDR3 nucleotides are TGTGCCAGCAGTTTGCTCGGCTCGAACACCGGGGAGCTGTTTTTT. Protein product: CASSLLGSNTGELFF.

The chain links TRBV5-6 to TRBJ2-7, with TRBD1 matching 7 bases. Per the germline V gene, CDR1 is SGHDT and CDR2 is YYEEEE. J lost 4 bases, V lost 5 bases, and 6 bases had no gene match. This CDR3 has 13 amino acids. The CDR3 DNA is TGTGCCAGCAGATCGACAGGGATTTACGAGCAGTACTTC. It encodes CASRSTGIYEQYF.

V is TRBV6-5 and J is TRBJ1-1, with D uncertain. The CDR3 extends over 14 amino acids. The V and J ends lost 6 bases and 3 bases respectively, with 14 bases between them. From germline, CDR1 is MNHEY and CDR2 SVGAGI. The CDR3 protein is CASSPVARYTEAFF. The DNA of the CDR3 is TGTGCCAGCAGCCCCGTAGCGCGGTACACTGAAGCTTTCTTT.

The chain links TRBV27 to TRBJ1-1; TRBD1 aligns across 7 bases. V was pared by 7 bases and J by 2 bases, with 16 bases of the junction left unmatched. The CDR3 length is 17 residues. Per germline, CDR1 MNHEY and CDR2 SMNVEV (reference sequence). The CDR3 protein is CASIPPGWTGHNTEAFF. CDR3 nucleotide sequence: TGTGCCAGCATCCCCCCTGGATGGACAGGCCATAACACTGAAGCTTTCTTT.

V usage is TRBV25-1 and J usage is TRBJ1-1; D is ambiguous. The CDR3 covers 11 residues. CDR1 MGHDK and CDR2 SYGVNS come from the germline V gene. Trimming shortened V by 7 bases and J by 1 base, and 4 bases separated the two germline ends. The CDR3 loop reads CASIQNTEAFF. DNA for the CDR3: TGTGCCAGCATTCAGAACACTGAAGCTTTCTTT.

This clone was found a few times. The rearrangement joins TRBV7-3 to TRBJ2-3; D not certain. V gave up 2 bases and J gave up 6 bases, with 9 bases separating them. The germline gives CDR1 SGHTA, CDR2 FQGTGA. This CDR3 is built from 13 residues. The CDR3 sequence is CASSLDLEDTQYF. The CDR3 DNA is TGTGCCAGCAGCTTAGATCTTGAGGATACGCAGTATTTT.

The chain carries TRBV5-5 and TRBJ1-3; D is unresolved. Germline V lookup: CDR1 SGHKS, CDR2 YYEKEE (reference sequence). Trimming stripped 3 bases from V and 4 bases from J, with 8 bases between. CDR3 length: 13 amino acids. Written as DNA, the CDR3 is TGTGCCAGCAGCTCCCCTCAAGGAAACACCATATATTTT. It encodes CASSSPQGNTIYF.

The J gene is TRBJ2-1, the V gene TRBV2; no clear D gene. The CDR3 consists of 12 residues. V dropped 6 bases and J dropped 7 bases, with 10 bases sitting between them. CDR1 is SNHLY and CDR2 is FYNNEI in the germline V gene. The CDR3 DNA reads TGTGCCAGCAGCGAACTAACTAATGAGCAGTTCTTC. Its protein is CASSELTNEQFF.

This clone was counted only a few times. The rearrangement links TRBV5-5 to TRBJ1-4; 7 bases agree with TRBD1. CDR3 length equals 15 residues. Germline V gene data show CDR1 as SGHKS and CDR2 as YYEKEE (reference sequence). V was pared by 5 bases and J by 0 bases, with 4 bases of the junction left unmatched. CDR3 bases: TGTGCCAGCAGTCAAGGACAGGCAACTAATGAAAAACTGTTTTTT. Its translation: CASSQGQATNEKLFF.

CDR3 sequence: CASYGRRNQPQHF. CDR3 bases: TGTGCCAGTTACGGACGGAGAAATCAGCCCCAGCATTTT. The chain links TRBV28 to TRBJ1-5; D remains ambiguous. Germline CDR1 and CDR2: MDHEN and SYDVKM. CDR3 length equals 13 residues. Deletions cut 9 bases from V and 4 bases from J, with 13 bases between.

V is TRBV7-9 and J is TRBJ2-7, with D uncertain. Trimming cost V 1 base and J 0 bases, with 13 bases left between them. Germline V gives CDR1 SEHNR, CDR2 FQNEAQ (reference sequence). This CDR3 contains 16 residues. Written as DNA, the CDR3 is TGTGCCAGCAGCTTAGACAGACCTCCCAGCTCCTACGAGCAGTACTTC. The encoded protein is CASSLDRPPSSYEQYF.

The CDR3 sequence is CASSLYRITDTQYF. In DNA, the CDR3 is TGTGCCAGCAGCTTATACCGAATTACAGATACGCAGTATTTT. This chain joins TRBV7-2 and TRBJ2-3; D is undetermined. The germline V and J ends were trimmed by 2 bases and 3 bases, with 9 bases remaining between them. The CDR3 is made up of 14 amino acids. Germline assignment: CDR1 SGHTA and CDR2 FQGNSA.

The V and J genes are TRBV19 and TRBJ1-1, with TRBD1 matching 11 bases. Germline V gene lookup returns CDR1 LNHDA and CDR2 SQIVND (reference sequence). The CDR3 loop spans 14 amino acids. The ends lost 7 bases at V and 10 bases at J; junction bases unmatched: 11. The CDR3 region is CASNIGQGAVGAFF. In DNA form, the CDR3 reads TGTGCCAGTAACATAGGACAGGGGGCGGTTGGAGCTTTCTTT.

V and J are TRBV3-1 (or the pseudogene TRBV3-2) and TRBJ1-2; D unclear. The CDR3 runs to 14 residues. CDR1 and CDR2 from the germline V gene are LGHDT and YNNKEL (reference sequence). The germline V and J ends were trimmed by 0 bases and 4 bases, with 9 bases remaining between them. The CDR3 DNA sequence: TGTGCCAGCAGCCAAGACTTAACAGTCTATGGCTACACCTTC. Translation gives CASSQDLTVYGYTF.

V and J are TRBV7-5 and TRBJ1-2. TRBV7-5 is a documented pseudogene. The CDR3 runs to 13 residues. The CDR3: CVRSLRTKYGYTF. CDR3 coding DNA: TGTGTCAGAAGCTTACGGACGAAGTATGGCTACACCTTC.

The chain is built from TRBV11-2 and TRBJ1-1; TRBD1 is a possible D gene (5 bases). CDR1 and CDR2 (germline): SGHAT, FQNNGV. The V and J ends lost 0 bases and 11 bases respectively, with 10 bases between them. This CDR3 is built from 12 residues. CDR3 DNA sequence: TGTGCCAGCAGCTTAGACAGGGATGGGGCTTTCTTT. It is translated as CASSLDRDGAFF.

The CDR3 sequence: CASSLRHNYGYTF. The CDR3, as DNA: TGTGCCAGCAGTTTGCGGCATAACTATGGCTACACCTTC. The chain is built from TRBV27 and TRBJ1-2; D is undetermined. Germline-derived CDR1 and CDR2 are MNHEY and SMNVEV (reference sequence). Trimming took 3 bases from V and 1 from J, leaving 6 bases between them. The CDR3 contains 13 residues.

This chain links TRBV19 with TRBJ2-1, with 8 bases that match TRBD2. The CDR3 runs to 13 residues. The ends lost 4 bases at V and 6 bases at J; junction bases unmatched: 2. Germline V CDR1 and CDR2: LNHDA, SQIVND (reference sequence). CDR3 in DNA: TGTGCCAGTAGTAGAAGCGGGAGCAATGAGCAGTTCTTC. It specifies CASSRSGSNEQFF.

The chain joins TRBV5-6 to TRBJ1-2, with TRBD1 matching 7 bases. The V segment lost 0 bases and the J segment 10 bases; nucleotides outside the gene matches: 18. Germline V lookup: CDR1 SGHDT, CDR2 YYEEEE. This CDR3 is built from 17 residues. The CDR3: CASSLDRGFLQSASYTF. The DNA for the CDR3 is TGTGCCAGCAGCTTGGACAGGGGATTCCTACAGTCAGCGTCCTACACCTTC.

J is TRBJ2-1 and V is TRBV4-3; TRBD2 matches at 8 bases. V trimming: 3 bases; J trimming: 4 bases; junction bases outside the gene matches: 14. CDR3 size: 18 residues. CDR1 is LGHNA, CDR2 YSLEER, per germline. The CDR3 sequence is CASSHSNIRLASYNEQFF. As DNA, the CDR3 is TGCGCCAGCAGCCATTCGAATATAAGACTAGCGTCTTACAATGAGCAGTTCTTC.

CDR3: CASRMGLAGTGELFF. The CDR3 DNA follows: TGTGCCAGCAGGATGGGACTAGCGGGTACCGGGGAGCTGTTTTTT. This chain connects TRBV3-1 (or the pseudogene TRBV3-2) to TRBJ2-2; TRBD2 matches 12 bases. V lost 6 bases to trimming and J lost 5 bases; unmatched junction nucleotides: 4. The CDR3 length is 15 residues. Germline values: CDR1 LGHDT, CDR2 YNNKEL (reference sequence).

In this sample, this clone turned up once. The CDR3 DNA sequence: TGTGCCAGCAGCGTAGATAGCGACAACTCCTACGAGCAGTACTTC. Translation gives CASSVDSDNSYEQYF. This chain connects TRBV9 to TRBJ2-7, with D perhaps TRBD2 (5 bases). Germline CDR1 SGDLS, CDR2 YYNGEE. Trimming took off 0 bases at V and 0 bases at J, with 10 bases between the two ends. The CDR3 spans 15 residues.